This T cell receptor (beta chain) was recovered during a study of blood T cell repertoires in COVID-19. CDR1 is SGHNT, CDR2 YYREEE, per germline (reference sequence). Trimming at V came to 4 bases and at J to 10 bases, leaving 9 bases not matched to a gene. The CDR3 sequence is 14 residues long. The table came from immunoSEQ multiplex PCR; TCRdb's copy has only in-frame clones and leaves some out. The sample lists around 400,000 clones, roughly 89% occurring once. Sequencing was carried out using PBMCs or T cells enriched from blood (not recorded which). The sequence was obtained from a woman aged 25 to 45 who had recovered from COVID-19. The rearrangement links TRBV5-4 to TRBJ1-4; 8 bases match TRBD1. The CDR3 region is CASSRGQGGGKLFF. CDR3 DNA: TGTGCCAGCAGCCGTGGACAGGGCGGGGGAAAACTGTTTTTT.